These 32 T cell receptor beta chains share one sample of origin, sequenced in a study of regulatory T cells in long-lasting Graves disease. Construction of the TCR beta libraries employed iRepertoire HTBI primers in conjunction with Arm-PCR of CDR3 regions. TCRdb recomputed calls from the multiplex PCR reads with MiXCR, one row per CDR3 protein. The table records 350,000 to 450,000 distinct CDR3 sequences, 20% to 25% of them present only once. Specified time point: persistent/refractory GD, antithyroid drugs over 5 years with positive TRAb. PBMC-extracted RNA yielded the TCR library. The sample was peripheral blood mononuclear cells (PBMCs), taken when the disease was refractory, from a patient treated with antithyroid drugs. The receptors derive from a female donor with Graves disease.

On this clonotype: A much larger clone lies a single base off, so this may be a read error. This chain uses TRBV6-2 or TRBV6-3 with TRBJ1-2, with unresolved D. This CDR3 spans 13 amino acids. Germline V gene sequence: CDR1 MNHEY, CDR2 SVGEGT. Trimming pared 7 bases from V and 8 bases from J, leaving 17 bases between. The CDR3 spells CASNPDGRRGYTF. The CDR3 DNA follows: TGTGCCAGCAACCCCGACGGGAGGAGAGGCTACACCTTC.

This clonotype was seen many times. The chain has TRBV6-1 and TRBJ2-7; D is perhaps TRBD1 or TRBD2 (5 bases each). V dropped 3 bases and J dropped 4 bases, with 10 bases sitting between them. Looked up from germline, CDR1 is MNHNS and CDR2 is SASEGT. This CDR3 contains 13 residues. CDR3 protein: CASSEWGRYEQYF. The CDR3 region has the DNA TGTGCCAGCAGTGAGTGGGGGAGATACGAGCAGTACTTC.

In regard to this clonotype: This may be a read error: a much more frequent sequence differs by one nucleotide. The V and J genes are TRBV7-3 and TRBJ2-2; D ambiguous. Germline CDR1 and CDR2: SGHTA and FQGTGA. Between the trimmed V and J ends, which lost 2 bases and 7 bases, there was a span of 8 bases. The CDR3 loop spans 13 amino acids. CDR3 amino acids: CASSLDGFGELFF. CDR3 DNA: TGTGCCAGCAGCTTAGACGGGTTCGGGGAGCTGTTTTTT.

This clonotype was recorded at least ten times. The chain joins TRBV2 to TRBJ1-4, with a weak D call TRBD1 (6 bases). The CDR3 runs 15 residues. Trimming stripped 3 bases from V and 6 bases from J, with 14 bases between. CDR1 and CDR2 (germline): SNHLY, FYNNEI. CDR3 DNA sequence: TGTGCCAGCAGTGACGAGCGGGACATGTATGAAAAACTGTTTTTT. It specifies CASSDERDMYEKLFF.

This clonotype has at least ten counts. The chain joins TRBV12-3 or TRBV12-4 to TRBJ1-1; possibly TRBD1 for D (6 bases). The CDR3 totals 18 residues. V was cut by 1 base and J by 7 bases, with 25 bases left in between. The CDR3 DNA reads as TGTGCCAGCAGTTTAGAACCGTTATATACCCGTAGGACAGTTGAAGCTTTCTTT. It codes for CASSLEPLYTRRTVEAFF.

This clonotype came up a few times. This chain connects TRBV6-5 to TRBJ2-2; a possible D gene is TRBD1 (7 bases). V was cut by 3 bases and J by 4 bases, with 15 bases left in between. Germline-derived CDR1 and CDR2 are MNHEY and SVGAGI. The CDR3 is 16 residues long. CDR3 DNA: TGTGCCAGCAGTTATATCAGGGGGGCTCGCACCGGGGAGCTGTTTTTT. Protein: CASSYIRGARTGELFF.

This clonotype was picked up a small number of times. V and J are TRBV18 and TRBJ2-2; D uncertain. With 4 bases removed from V and 1 base from J, the gap between germline ends came to 16 bases. Germline-derived CDR1 and CDR2 are KGHSH and LQKENI. The CDR3 is 17 amino acids. CDR3 loop: CASSRQPPAGNTGELFF. The CDR3 nucleotides read TGTGCCAGCTCACGACAACCCCCGGCAGGGAACACCGGGGAGCTGTTTTTT.

This chain uses TRBV12-3 or TRBV12-4 with TRBJ2-3, with a weak D call TRBD2 (5 bases). The ends were cut back, 3 bases at V and 4 bases at J, with 14 bases in the middle. The CDR3 loop spans 15 amino acids. CDR3 residues: CASSLKGRRSDTQYF. Written as DNA, the CDR3 is TGTGCCAGCAGTTTGAAAGGGCGGAGGTCAGATACGCAGTATTTT.

This chain links TRBV12-5 with TRBJ2-7; TRBD2 matches 11 bases. Germline lookup yields CDR1 LGHNT and CDR2 FRNRAP. With V trimmed by 0 bases and J by 4 bases, 11 bases remained unmatched. The CDR3 runs 18 residues. The CDR3: CASGLVFSGRAAVYEQYF. The CDR3 coding sequence is TGTGCTAGTGGTTTGGTATTTAGCGGGAGGGCCGCGGTATACGAGCAGTACTTC.

This clonotype came up a few times. The V call is TRBV5-1, the J call TRBJ2-7; 14 nucleotides line up with TRBD2. From germline, CDR1 is SGHRS and CDR2 YFSETQ. The CDR3 has 17 amino acids. Trimming removed 4 bases from V and 12 bases from J; junction bases left unmatched: 18. DNA of the CDR3: TGCGCCAGCAGCCTGGGACTAGCGGGAGACGGCGCTACGAGTCGGTACTTC. It encodes CASSLGLAGDGATSRYF.

The chain couples TRBV6-2 or TRBV6-3 to TRBJ2-3, with 11 bases aligning to TRBD2. V lost 7 bases to trimming and J lost 8 bases; unmatched junction nucleotides: 8. The CDR3 length is 14 residues. The germline V gene encodes CDR1 MNHEY and CDR2 SVGEGT. The CDR3 bases are TGTGCCAGCACAATAGCGGGAGGGCCGGGTACGCAGTATTTT. Translation gives CASTIAGGPGTQYF.

In this sample, this clonotype turned up many times. The V gene is TRBV2, the J gene TRBJ1-6; 9 bases line up with TRBD1. There are 15 residues in the CDR3. V shed 8 bases, J shed 10 bases, and the junction held 12 bases outside the gene matches. Germline CDR1 SNHLY, CDR2 FYNNEI. Written as DNA, the CDR3 is TGTGCCAGCGGCCCGCGGGGACAGGGCGGGTCACCCCTCCACTTT. Its protein product is CASGPRGQGGSPLHF.

In this sample, this clonotype turned up a few times. This chain uses TRBV12-3 or TRBV12-4 with TRBJ2-3; TRBD2 agrees at 11 bases. The J segment lost 0 bases and the V segment lost 4 bases, leaving 3 bases of the junction unmatched. The CDR3 spans 16 residues. The CDR3 region has the DNA TGTGCCAGCAGTTCTCGGACTAGCGGGAGCACAGATACGCAGTATTTT. Encoded protein: CASSSRTSGSTDTQYF.

The table lists this clonotype with many counts. This chain joins TRBV2 and TRBJ2-7, with D possibly called TRBD1 or TRBD2 (5 bases each). The germline V gene encodes CDR1 SNHLY and CDR2 FYNNEI. The CDR3 sequence is 12 residues long. V gave up 6 bases and J gave up 4 bases, with 10 bases separating them. This CDR3 reads CASRRGVYEQYF. As DNA, the CDR3 is TGTGCCAGCAGGAGAGGGGTGTACGAGCAGTACTTC.

The V and J genes are TRBV12-3 or TRBV12-4 and TRBJ2-5; D could derive from TRBD1 or TRBD2 (7 bases each). V was shortened by 4 bases and J by 5 bases, with 26 bases between the two germline ends. CDR3 length: 18 amino acids. The CDR3 DNA reads TGTGCCAGCAGTTGGGGCCTCAGGGGGGACAGCGGGGAGGAGACCCAGTACTTC. Translating it yields CASSWGLRGDSGEETQYF.

This chain's CDR3 is CASSKGLNSYEQYF. For the CDR3, the DNA is TGTGCCAGCAGCAAGGGACTGAACTCCTACGAGCAGTACTTC. The rearrangement links TRBV7-9 to TRBJ2-7; perhaps TRBD2 as D (6 bases). Trimming shortened V by 5 bases and J by 0 bases, and 11 bases separated the two germline ends. This CDR3 contains 14 residues. The germline gives CDR1 SEHNR, CDR2 FQNEAQ (reference sequence).

The table lists this clonotype with many counts. The chain carries TRBV28 and TRBJ2-2, with 9 bases aligning to TRBD1. Per germline, CDR1 MDHEN and CDR2 SYDVKM. Trimming took 5 bases from V and 1 from J; bases not matched to a gene: 11. The CDR3 length is 18 residues. The CDR3 sequence is CASSAGTGTPENTGELFF. CDR3 DNA sequence: TGTGCCAGCAGTGCCGGGACAGGGACCCCTGAGAACACCGGGGAGCTGTTTTTT.

The rearrangement links TRBV6-1 to TRBJ2-3, with TRBD2 matching over 7 bases. The CDR3 runs 14 residues. With 3 bases clipped from V and 5 bases from J, the junction kept 5 bases outside the gene matches. Germline V lookup: CDR1 MNHNS, CDR2 SASEGT. CDR3 bases: TGTGCCAGCAGTGACGGGGGAGGGGTAGATACGCAGTATTTT. Translated: CASSDGGGVDTQYF.

This clonotype has just a few counts. The rearrangement joins TRBV28 to TRBJ2-4, with 10 bases identical to TRBD1. Germline V gene data show CDR1 as MDHEN and CDR2 as SYDVKM. The trim removed 5 bases at V and 6 bases at J, leaving 7 bases unmatched. This CDR3 spans 15 amino acids. The CDR3 DNA reads TGTGCCAGCAGTAGAGCCGGGACAGGGGTAAACATTCAGTACTTC. It translates to CASSRAGTGVNIQYF.

This clonotype has just a few counts. The chain uses TRBV13 and TRBJ2-2; the D is unclear. V lost 4 bases and J lost 1, with 10 bases in between. The CDR3 contains 15 residues. Looked up from germline, CDR1 is PRHDT and CDR2 is FYEKMQ (reference sequence). The CDR3 loop reads CASSWPLGNTGELFF. The DNA for the CDR3 is TGTGCCAGCAGCTGGCCGTTGGGGAACACCGGGGAGCTGTTTTTT.

In DNA, the CDR3 is TGTGCCAGCAGCTTAGGCCAGAATTCACCCCTCCACTTT. Translated, it gives CASSLGQNSPLHF. The chain uses TRBV11-2 and TRBJ1-6; D ambiguous. V was trimmed by 1 base and J by 7 bases, leaving 5 bases between them. CDR3 length equals 13 residues. The germline V gene has CDR1 SGHAT and CDR2 FQNNGV.

The CDR3 region is CASSLGSGYRDEQYF. CDR3 DNA: TGTGCCAGCAGCTTAGGATCAGGGTACCGGGACGAGCAGTACTTC. J is TRBJ2-7 and V is TRBV7-8; maybe TRBD1 (5 bases). Trimming pared 1 base from V and 5 bases from J, leaving 15 bases between. CDR3 length: 15 amino acids. CDR1 and CDR2 (germline): SGHVS, FQNEAQ.

This clonotype showed up many times. The chain carries TRBV3-1 and TRBJ2-5; D unresolved. The CDR3 covers 16 residues. The germline gives CDR1 LGHDT, CDR2 YNNKEL (reference sequence). Deletions cut 1 base from V and 1 base from J, with 13 bases between. The CDR3 DNA is TGTGCCAGCAGCCAAGTAAGCAGCACCCCCCAAGAGACCCAGTACTTC. Amino acid sequence: CASSQVSSTPQETQYF.

This chain's CDR3 is CASSASSRVPGELFF. Here the CDR3 DNA reads TGTGCCAGCAGCGCAAGCTCCAGGGTTCCCGGGGAGCTGTTTTTT. The V and J genes are TRBV9 and TRBJ2-2; TRBD1 might be the D (5 bases). The ends were cut back, 3 bases at V and 6 bases at J, with 15 bases in the middle. The CDR3 spans 15 residues. Germline CDR1 reads SGDLS; CDR2 reads YYNGEE.

V gene TRBV2 combines with J gene TRBJ2-3; TRBD2 is a possible D gene (5 bases). The germline V gene encodes CDR1 SNHLY and CDR2 FYNNEI. This CDR3 spans 15 amino acids. Trimming took 7 bases from V and 0 from J, leaving 14 bases between them. The CDR3 DNA reads TGTGCCAGCATTTCTAGCATAGCTAGCACAGATACGCAGTATTTT. Translating gives CASISSIASTDTQYF.

V is TRBV6-1 and J is TRBJ1-2; D call uncertain. This CDR3 contains 13 residues. The V gene's germline CDR1 is MNHNS and CDR2 SASEGT. V was shortened by 6 bases and J by 3 bases, with 11 bases between the two germline ends. The DNA for the CDR3 is TGTGCCAGCAGCAGACTAGCGGACTATGGCTACACCTTC. Its translation is CASSRLADYGYTF.

This clonotype was detected only a few times. V and J are TRBV19 and TRBJ2-2, with D unclear. Trimming pared 2 bases from V and 6 bases from J, leaving 4 bases between. Germline CDR1 LNHDA, CDR2 SQIVND (reference sequence). The CDR3 consists of 12 residues. CDR3 sequence reads: CASSILAGELFF. CDR3 coding DNA: TGTGCCAGTAGTATACTAGCCGGGGAGCTGTTTTTT. The full variable domain, in which reference TRBV19 and TRBJ2-2 provide the parts outside the CDR3, is DGGITQSPKYLFRKEGQNVTLSCEQNLNHDAMYWYRQDPGQGLRLIYYSQIVNDFQKGDIAEGYSVSREKKESFPLTVTSAQKNPTAFYLCASSILAGELFFGEGSRLTVL.

This CDR3 is CASSSREPRNSPLHF. CDR3 DNA: TGTGCCAGCAGTTCAAGGGAACCCCGGAATTCACCCCTCCACTTT. The chain employs TRBV12-3 or TRBV12-4 and TRBJ1-6; no definite D call. The CDR3 runs 15 residues. V was cut by 4 bases and J by 7 bases, with 14 bases left in between.

The V and J genes are TRBV5-4 and TRBJ1-6; TRBD1 matches at 7 bases. This CDR3 is built from 15 residues. Trimming cost V 3 bases and J 5 bases; bases outside gene matches: 5. CDR1 and CDR2 from the germline V gene are SGHNT and YYREEE (reference sequence). This CDR3 reads CASSSPGGDNSPLHF. CDR3 coding DNA: TGTGCCAGCAGCTCTCCAGGGGGGGATAATTCACCCCTCCACTTT.

The chain has TRBV27 and TRBJ2-7; D may correspond to TRBD1 or TRBD2 (5 bases each). Per the germline V gene, CDR1 is MNHEY and CDR2 is SMNVEV (reference sequence). This CDR3 contains 17 residues. V was trimmed by 4 bases and J by 0 bases, leaving 19 bases between them. The chain's CDR3 is CASSSVLDGASSYEQYF. As DNA, the CDR3 is TGTGCCAGCAGTTCGGTCTTAGACGGGGCTAGCTCCTACGAGCAGTACTTC.

V usage is TRBV19 and J usage is TRBJ2-7; D call uncertain. Germline V gene sequence: CDR1 LNHDA, CDR2 SQIVND (reference sequence). The CDR3 extends over 13 amino acids. In nucleotides, the CDR3 is TGTGCGGGAACTAAGGGCTGTCCTTACGAGCAGTACTTC. It yields the protein CAGTKGCPYEQYF. Using reference TRBV19 and TRBJ2-7 for the parts outside the CDR3, the full variable domain is DGGITQSPKYLFRKEGQNVTLSCEQNLNHDAMYWYRQDPGQGLRLIYYSQIVNDFQKGDIAEGYSVSREKKESFPLTVTSAQKNPTAFYLCAGTKGCPYEQYFGPGTRLTVT.

This clonotype was detected many times. The rearrangement uses TRBV12-3 or TRBV12-4 and TRBJ2-7, with 7 bases fitting TRBD2. CDR3 size: 12 residues. J was trimmed by 1 base and V by 6 bases; bases with no gene match: 0. The CDR3 DNA sequence: TGTGCCAGCAGGCGGGGGTCCTACGAGCAGTACTTC. Its protein is CASRRGSYEQYF.